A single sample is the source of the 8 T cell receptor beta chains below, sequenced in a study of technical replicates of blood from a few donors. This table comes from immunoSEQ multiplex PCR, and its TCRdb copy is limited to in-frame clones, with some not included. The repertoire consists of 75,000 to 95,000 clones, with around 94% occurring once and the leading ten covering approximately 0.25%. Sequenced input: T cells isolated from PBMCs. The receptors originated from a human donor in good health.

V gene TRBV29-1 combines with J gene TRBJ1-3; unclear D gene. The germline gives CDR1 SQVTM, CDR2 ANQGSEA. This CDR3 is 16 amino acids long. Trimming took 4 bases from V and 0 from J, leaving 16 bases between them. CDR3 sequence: CSVALWRGSSGNTIYF. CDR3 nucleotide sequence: TGCAGCGTTGCCCTTTGGCGGGGTTCCTCTGGAAACACCATATATTTT.

CDR3 nucleotide sequence: TGCGCCAGCAGCTTAGACACTGTAAGTCGTAACACTGAAGCTTTCTTT. Protein sequence: CASSLDTVSRNTEAFF. The chain has TRBV5-1 and TRBJ1-1; no firm D call. Germline V gene lookup returns CDR1 SGHRS and CDR2 YFSETQ. V was trimmed by 2 bases and J by 2 bases, leaving 16 bases between them. The CDR3 has 16 residues.

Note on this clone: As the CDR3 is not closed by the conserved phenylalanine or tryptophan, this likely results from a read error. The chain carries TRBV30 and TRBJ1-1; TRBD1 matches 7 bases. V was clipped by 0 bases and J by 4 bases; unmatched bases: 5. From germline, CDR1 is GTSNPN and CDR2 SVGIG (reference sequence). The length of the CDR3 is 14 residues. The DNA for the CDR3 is TGTGCCTGGAGTGTACTTTCAGGGGGCACTGAAGCTTTCCTT. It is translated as CAWSVLSGGTEAFL.

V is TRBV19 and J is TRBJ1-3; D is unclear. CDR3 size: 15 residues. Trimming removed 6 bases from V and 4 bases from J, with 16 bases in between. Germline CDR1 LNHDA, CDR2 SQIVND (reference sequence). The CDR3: CASSPDRGGGNTIYF. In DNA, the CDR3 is TGTGCCAGTAGCCCGGACCGGGGAGGAGGAAACACCATATATTTT.

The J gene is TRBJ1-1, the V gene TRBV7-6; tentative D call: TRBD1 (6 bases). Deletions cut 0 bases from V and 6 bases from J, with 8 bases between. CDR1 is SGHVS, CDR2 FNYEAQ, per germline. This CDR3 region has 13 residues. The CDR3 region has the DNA TGTGCCAGCAGCTTAGCCCGGACAGCTGAAGCTTTCTTT. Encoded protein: CASSLARTAEAFF.

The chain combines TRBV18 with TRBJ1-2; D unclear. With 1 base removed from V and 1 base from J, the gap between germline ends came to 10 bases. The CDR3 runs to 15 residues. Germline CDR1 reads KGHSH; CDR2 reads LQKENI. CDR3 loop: CASSPRAESNYGYTF. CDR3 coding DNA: TGTGCCAGCTCACCACGGGCTGAGAGTAACTATGGCTACACCTTC.

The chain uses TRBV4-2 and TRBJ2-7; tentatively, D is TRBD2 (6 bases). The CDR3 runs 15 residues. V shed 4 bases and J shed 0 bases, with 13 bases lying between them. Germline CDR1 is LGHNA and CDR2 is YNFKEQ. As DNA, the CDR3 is TGTGCCAGCAGCCGGACGGGGGAGAGCTCCTACGAGCAGTACTTC. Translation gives CASSRTGESSYEQYF.

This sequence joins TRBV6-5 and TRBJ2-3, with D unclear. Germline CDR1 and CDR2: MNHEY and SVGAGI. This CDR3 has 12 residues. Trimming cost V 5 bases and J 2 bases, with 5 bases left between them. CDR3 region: CASSQNTDTQYF. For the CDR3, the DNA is TGTGCCAGCAGTCAAAACACAGATACGCAGTATTTT.